One and the same sample provided the 23 T cell receptor beta chains below, sequenced in a study of beta chain features in type 1 diabetes. Study findings and constraints: Shortening that was moderate but significant affected the TCRB CDR3s of Type 1 diabetes patients in all four CD4+ subsets.

Their antigen targets remain unknown. cDNA synthesis used the whole RNA isolate, giving expressed TCRB sequences. Clones were read by immunoSEQ multiplex PCR, and TCRdb kept only the in-frame ones, dropping some. This sample carries hundreds of thousands of clones, roughly 12% of them seen once, and the ten largest clones take about 0.01%. Sequencing was done on a sample of naive CD4+ T cells from blood. All receptors come from a woman under 30 with type 1 diabetes.

There are a few counts of this clone. The sample contains more than one DNA sequence encoding this CDR3. The rearrangement joins TRBV7-9 to TRBJ2-5; D might be TRBD2 (6 bases). The CDR3 totals 14 residues. The V gene lost 0 bases and the J gene lost 2 bases, with 7 bases spanning the gap. CDR1 and CDR2 from the germline V gene are SEHNR and FQNEAQ (reference sequence). The CDR3 DNA is TGTGCCAGCAGCTTAGCGGGAGGTCAAGAGACCCAGTACTTC. Its translation is CASSLAGGQETQYF.

This clone was counted only a few times. CDR3 protein: CASSYSRAEAFF. In DNA form, the CDR3 reads TGTGCCAGCAGTTACTCGAGAGCTGAAGCTTTCTTT. This chain joins TRBV6-6 and TRBJ1-1; D is unclear. This CDR3 contains 12 residues. Germline CDR1 MNHNY, CDR2 SVGAGI (reference sequence). V was trimmed by 0 bases and J by 6 bases, leaving 5 bases between them.

This clone has more than one count but fewer than ten. V is TRBV4-3 and J is TRBJ2-4; perhaps TRBD1 as D (6 bases). V lost 0 bases and J 0 bases, leaving 12 bases between the germline ends. CDR3 length: 17 amino acids. Germline CDR1 reads LGHNA; CDR2 reads YSLEER. CDR3 nucleotides: TGCGCCAGCAGCCAAGATATCAGACAGGTAGCCAAAAACATTCAGTACTTC. This gives the protein CASSQDIRQVAKNIQYF.

The table lists this clone with a few counts. V usage is TRBV29-1 and J usage is TRBJ2-2; TRBD2 matches 14 bases. Germline V gene data show CDR1 as SQVTM and CDR2 as ANQGSEA. This CDR3 contains 16 residues. V was pared by 0 bases and J by 6 bases, with 3 bases of the junction left unmatched. CDR3 in DNA: TGCAGCGTTGAAGATCCGACTAGCGGGGGGGCCGGGGAGCTGTTTTTT. Its protein is CSVEDPTSGGAGELFF.

CDR3: CASSSPGLSYEQYF. DNA of the CDR3: TGTGCCAGCAGCTCGCCAGGTCTAAGCTACGAGCAGTACTTC. V usage is TRBV7-9 and J usage is TRBJ2-7; D gene ambiguous. V lost 4 bases and J lost 3, with 13 bases in between. The CDR3 spans 14 residues. CDR1 and CDR2 (germline): SEHNR, FQNEAQ (reference sequence). The whole variable domain, filled in from reference TRBV7-9 and TRBJ2-7, reads DTGVSQNPRHKITKRGQNVTFRCDPISEHNRLYWYRQTLGQGPEFLTYFQNEAQLEKSRLLSDRFSAERPKGSFSTLEIQRTEQGDSAMYLCASSSPGLSYEQYFGPGTRLTVT.

V is TRBV30 and J is TRBJ2-1, with a tentative D call TRBD2 (5 bases). V was trimmed by 0 bases and J by 4 bases, leaving 7 bases between them. This CDR3 has 13 amino acids. Germline V lookup: CDR1 GTSNPN, CDR2 SVGIG (reference sequence). CDR3 sequence reads: CAWSVGVYNEQFF. The CDR3 bases are TGTGCCTGGAGTGTCGGGGTTTACAATGAGCAGTTCTTC. Full variable domain (remainder filled in from reference TRBV30 and TRBJ2-1): SQTIHQWPATLVQPVGSPLSLECTVEGTSNPNLYWYRQAAGRGLQLLFYSVGIGQISSEVPQNLSASRPQDRQFILSSKKLLLSDSGFYLCAWSVGVYNEQFFGPGTRLTVL.

The table lists this clone with a few counts. The V call is TRBV6-5, the J call TRBJ2-1; 9 nucleotides line up with TRBD1. The V gene end was trimmed by 6 bases and the J gene end by 7 bases; junction bases not matched to a gene: 4. The CDR3 is made up of 13 amino acids. Germline V gene data show CDR1 as MNHEY and CDR2 as SVGAGI. CDR3 DNA: TGTGCCAGCAGCCAGGGACAGGGAAATGAGCAGTTCTTC. Translation: CASSQGQGNEQFF.

The table lists this clone with a few counts. The chain carries TRBV9 and TRBJ2-5; D is uncertain. The V end lost 4 bases, the J end lost 0 bases, and 4 bases lay between the germline ends. Germline V gene lookup returns CDR1 SGDLS and CDR2 YYNGEE. This CDR3 has 12 residues. CDR3 amino acids: CASSPDQETQYF. Here the CDR3 DNA reads TGTGCCAGCAGCCCAGACCAAGAGACCCAGTACTTC.

The chain is built from TRBV9 and TRBJ2-1; 7 bases are a match to TRBD1. CDR1 and CDR2 from the germline V gene are SGDLS and YYNGEE. This CDR3 spans 16 amino acids. V was clipped by 0 bases and J by 4 bases; unmatched bases: 7. CDR3 amino acids: CASSVEGGATYNEQFF. DNA for the CDR3: TGTGCCAGCAGCGTAGAAGGGGGCGCTACATACAATGAGCAGTTCTTC.

This chain joins TRBV7-2 and TRBJ1-1; D not resolved. The CDR3 has 13 residues. V gave up 5 bases and J gave up 1 base, with 8 bases separating them. Germline CDR1 reads SGHTA; CDR2 reads FQGNSA. CDR3 sequence (DNA): TGTGCCAGCAGCGCGGATGGGAACACTGAAGCTTTCTTT. This gives the protein CASSADGNTEAFF.

This clone was counted a few times. The V gene is TRBV2, the J gene TRBJ2-5; a possible D gene is TRBD2 (6 bases). The V end was cut by 4 bases, the J end by 5 bases, with 14 bases between. This CDR3 contains 14 residues. Germline V gives CDR1 SNHLY, CDR2 FYNNEI. This CDR3 reads CASSGQDYLETQYF. CDR3 nucleotide sequence: TGTGCCAGCAGTGGCCAGGACTACCTGGAGACCCAGTACTTC.

The J gene is TRBJ2-5, the V gene TRBV7-2; 16 positions match TRBD2. From germline, CDR1 is SGHTA and CDR2 FQGNSA. Trimming removed 5 bases from V and 5 bases from J; junction bases left unmatched: 8. This CDR3 contains 17 residues. DNA for the CDR3: TGTGCCAGCAGCCTCGGGACTAGCGGGGGGGCATGGGAGACCCAGTACTTC. It specifies CASSLGTSGGAWETQYF.

V is TRBV28 and J is TRBJ1-1, with D uncertain. This CDR3 comprises 11 residues. V was cut by 10 bases and J by 5 bases, with 11 bases left in between. Germline V gene data show CDR1 as MDHEN and CDR2 as SYDVKM. As DNA, the CDR3 is TGTGCCACCTCGACGGGAACTGAAGCTTTCTTT. This sequence encodes CATSTGTEAFF.

This chain links TRBV4-3 with TRBJ1-1; D unclear. The CDR3 totals 14 residues. Trimming stripped 6 bases from V and 2 bases from J, with 13 bases between. Per germline, CDR1 LGHNA and CDR2 YSLEER. Here the CDR3 reads CASRRAQENTEAFF. CDR3 DNA: TGCGCCAGCAGGAGGGCCCAGGAAAACACTGAAGCTTTCTTT.

The chain has TRBV7-6 and TRBJ2-7; D is unresolved. The CDR3 sequence is 13 residues long. V dropped 0 bases and J dropped 3 bases, with 6 bases sitting between them. CDR1 and CDR2 (germline): SGHVS, FNYEAQ. The CDR3 DNA sequence: TGTGCCAGCAGCTTAGCCGCCAGCTACGAGCAGTACTTC. It specifies CASSLAASYEQYF. Looking up the rest from reference TRBV7-6 and TRBJ2-7 gives the full variable domain: GAGVSQSPRYKVTKRGQDVALRCDPISGHVSLYWYRQALGQGPEFLTYFNYEAQQDKSGLPNDRFSAERPEGSISTLTIQRTEQRDSAMYRCASSLAASYEQYFGPGTRLTVT.

V usage is TRBV5-1 and J usage is TRBJ2-7, with TRBD2 matching 14 bases. This CDR3 is 16 amino acids long. Per the germline V gene, CDR1 is SGHRS and CDR2 is YFSETQ. V trimming: 4 bases; J trimming: 7 bases; junction bases outside the gene matches: 10. The DNA for the CDR3 is TGCGCCAGCAGCCAGCGACTAGCGGGGGGGCTTGCGGAGCAGTACTTC. Residues: CASSQRLAGGLAEQYF.

The chain combines TRBV29-1 with TRBJ2-3; D is uncertain. Germline CDR1 and CDR2: SQVTM and ANQGSEA. The CDR3 runs 11 residues. V shed 6 bases and J shed 4 bases, with 8 bases lying between them. The CDR3 region is CSVRPPDTQYF. CDR3 nucleotide sequence: TGCAGCGTGCGGCCCCCAGATACGCAGTATTTT.

The chain uses TRBV28 and TRBJ2-2; 7 bases line up with TRBD1. CDR3 length equals 14 residues. Unmatched junction bases numbered 7, after V lost 5 bases and J lost 7 bases. Germline lookup yields CDR1 MDHEN and CDR2 SYDVKM. The CDR3 nucleotides read TGTGCCAGCAGTCCGACAGGGTTGAGCGGGGAGCTGTTTTTT. It encodes CASSPTGLSGELFF. Looking up the rest from reference TRBV28 and TRBJ2-2 gives the full variable domain: DVKVTQSSRYLVKRTGEKVFLECVQDMDHENMFWYRQDPGLGLRLIYFSYDVKMKEKGDIPEGYSVSREKKERFSLILESASTNQTSMYLCASSPTGLSGELFFGEGSRLTVL.

This chain connects TRBV5-1 to TRBJ2-3, with 10 bases matching TRBD2. There are 17 residues in the CDR3. The V and J ends lost 0 bases and 2 bases, in that order; junction bases with no gene match: 6. From germline, CDR1 is SGHRS and CDR2 YFSETQ. CDR3 region: CASSLVASGGFTDTQYF. DNA for the CDR3: TGCGCCAGCAGCTTGGTGGCTAGCGGGGGCTTCACAGATACGCAGTATTTT.

This clone occurred a few times. The chain recombines TRBV7-9 with TRBJ2-2; TRBD2 matches 10 bases. The J segment lost 4 bases and the V segment lost 5 bases, leaving 16 bases of the junction unmatched. This CDR3 has 19 amino acids. Germline V lookup: CDR1 SEHNR, CDR2 FQNEAQ (reference sequence). The CDR3 here is CASSTVLNLAGALTGELFF. CDR3 coding DNA: TGTGCCAGCAGCACCGTATTAAACCTAGCGGGGGCCCTCACCGGGGAGCTGTTTTTT.

CDR3 in amino acids: CASSFGGTSTDTQYF. The CDR3 DNA sequence: TGCGCCAGCAGCTTTGGGGGGACTAGCACAGATACGCAGTATTTT. V is TRBV5-1 and J is TRBJ2-3; possible D gene TRBD2, 6 bases. V lost 2 bases to trimming and J lost 0 bases, with 10 bases between them. CDR1 and CDR2 (germline): SGHRS, YFSETQ. The CDR3 length is 15 residues.

This clone appeared a few times. The V and J genes are TRBV5-1 and TRBJ2-1, with D hard to call. This CDR3 is built from 14 residues. Germline V gene lookup returns CDR1 SGHRS and CDR2 YFSETQ. Trimming took 0 bases from V and 8 from J, leaving 12 bases between them. In nucleotides, the CDR3 is TGCGCCAGCAGCTTGGGTCTAGGCCGTCATGAGCAGTTCTTC. Its protein is CASSLGLGRHEQFF.

CDR3 sequence reads: CASRMDRWGNQPQHF. The CDR3 bases are TGTGCCAGCAGGATGGACAGATGGGGCAATCAGCCCCAGCATTTT. The V call is TRBV28, the J call TRBJ1-5; D perhaps matches TRBD1 (6 bases). The V and J ends lost 6 bases and 2 bases respectively, with 14 bases between them. The CDR3 spans 15 residues. Per germline, CDR1 MDHEN and CDR2 SYDVKM.